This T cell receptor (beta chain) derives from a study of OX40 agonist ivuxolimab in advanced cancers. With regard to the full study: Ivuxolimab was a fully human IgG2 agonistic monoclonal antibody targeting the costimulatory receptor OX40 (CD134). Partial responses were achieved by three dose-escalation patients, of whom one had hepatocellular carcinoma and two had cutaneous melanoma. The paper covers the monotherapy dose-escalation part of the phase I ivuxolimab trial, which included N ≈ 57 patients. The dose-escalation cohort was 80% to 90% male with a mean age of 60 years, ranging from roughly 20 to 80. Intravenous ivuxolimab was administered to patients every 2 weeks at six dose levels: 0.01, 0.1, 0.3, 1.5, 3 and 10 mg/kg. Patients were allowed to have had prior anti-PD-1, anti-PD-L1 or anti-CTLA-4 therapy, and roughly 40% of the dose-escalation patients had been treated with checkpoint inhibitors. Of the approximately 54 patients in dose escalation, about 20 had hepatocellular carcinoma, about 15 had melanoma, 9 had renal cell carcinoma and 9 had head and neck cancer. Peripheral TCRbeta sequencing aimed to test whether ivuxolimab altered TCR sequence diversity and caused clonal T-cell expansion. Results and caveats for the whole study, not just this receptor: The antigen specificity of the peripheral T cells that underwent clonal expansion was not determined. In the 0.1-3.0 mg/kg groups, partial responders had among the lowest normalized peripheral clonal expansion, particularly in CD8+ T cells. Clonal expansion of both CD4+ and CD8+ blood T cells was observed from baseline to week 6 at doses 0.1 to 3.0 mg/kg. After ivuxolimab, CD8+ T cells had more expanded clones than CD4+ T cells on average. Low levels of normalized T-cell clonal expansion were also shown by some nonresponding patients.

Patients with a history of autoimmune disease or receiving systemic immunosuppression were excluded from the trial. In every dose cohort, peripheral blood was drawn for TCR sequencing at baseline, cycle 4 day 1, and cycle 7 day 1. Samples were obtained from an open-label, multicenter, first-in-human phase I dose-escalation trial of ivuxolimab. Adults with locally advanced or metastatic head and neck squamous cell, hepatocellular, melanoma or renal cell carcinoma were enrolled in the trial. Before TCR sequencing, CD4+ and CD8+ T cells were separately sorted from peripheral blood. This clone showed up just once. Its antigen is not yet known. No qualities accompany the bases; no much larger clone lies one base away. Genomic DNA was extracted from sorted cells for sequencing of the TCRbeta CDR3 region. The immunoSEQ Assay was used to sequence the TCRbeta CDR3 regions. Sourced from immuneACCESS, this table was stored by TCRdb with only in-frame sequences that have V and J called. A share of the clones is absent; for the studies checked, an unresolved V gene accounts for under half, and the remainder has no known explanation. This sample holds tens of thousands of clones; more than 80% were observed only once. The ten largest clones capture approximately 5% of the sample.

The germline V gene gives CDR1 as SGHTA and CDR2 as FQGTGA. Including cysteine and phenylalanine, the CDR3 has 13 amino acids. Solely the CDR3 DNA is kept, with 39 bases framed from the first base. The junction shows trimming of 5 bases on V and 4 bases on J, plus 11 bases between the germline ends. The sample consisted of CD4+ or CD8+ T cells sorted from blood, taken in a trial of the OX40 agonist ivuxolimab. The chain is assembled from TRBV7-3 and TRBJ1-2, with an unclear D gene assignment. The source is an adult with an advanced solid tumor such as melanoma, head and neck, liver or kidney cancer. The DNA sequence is TGTGCCAGCAGCACTTCCCCAGGCTATGGCTACACCTTC. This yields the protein CASSTSPGYGYTF.